Following are 2 T cell receptor beta chains from one sample sequenced in a study of cytomegalovirus exposure and HLA in healthy donors. 13 Jbeta primers and 60 Vbeta primers were used for the PCR. The table came from immunoSEQ multiplex PCR; TCRdb's copy has only in-frame clones and leaves some out. The table lists 120,000 or so clones, about three fifths of them singletons, with about 8.1% in the top ten. Sequenced sample: PBMCs. The receptors shown here come from a woman aged 40 to 50 in good health and CMV-seropositive.

V gene TRBV19 combines with J gene TRBJ1-3; 9 bases are shared with TRBD1. CDR3 length: 16 residues. Germline lookup yields CDR1 LNHDA and CDR2 SQIVND (reference sequence). Trimming cost V 6 bases and J 1 base; bases outside gene matches: 7. The CDR3 DNA follows: TGTGCCAGTAGGGTGGGACAGGGAATTTCTGGAAACACCATATATTTT. It is translated as CASRVGQGISGNTIYF.

V gene TRBV5-5 combines with J gene TRBJ1-5; 7 positions match TRBD1. This CDR3 is built from 16 residues. V shed 2 bases, J shed 7 bases, and the junction held 12 bases outside the gene matches. Germline CDR1 and CDR2: SGHKS and YYEKEE (reference sequence). The CDR3 sequence is CASSLNQGVIWQPQHF. The CDR3 nucleotides read TGTGCCAGCAGCTTAAACCAGGGGGTAATCTGGCAGCCCCAGCATTTT.